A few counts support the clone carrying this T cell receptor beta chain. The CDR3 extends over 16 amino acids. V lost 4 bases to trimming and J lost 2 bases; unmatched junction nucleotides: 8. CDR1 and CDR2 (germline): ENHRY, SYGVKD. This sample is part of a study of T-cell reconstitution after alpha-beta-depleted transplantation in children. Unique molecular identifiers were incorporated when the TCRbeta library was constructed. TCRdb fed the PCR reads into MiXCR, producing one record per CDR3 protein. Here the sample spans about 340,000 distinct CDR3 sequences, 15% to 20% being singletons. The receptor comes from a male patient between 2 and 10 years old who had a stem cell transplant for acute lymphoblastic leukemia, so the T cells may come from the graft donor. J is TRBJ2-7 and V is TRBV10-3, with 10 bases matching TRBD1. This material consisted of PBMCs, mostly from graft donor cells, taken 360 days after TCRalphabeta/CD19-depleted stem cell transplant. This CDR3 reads CAISGISGTGAYEQYF. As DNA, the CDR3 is TGTGCCATCAGTGGGATCTCCGGGACAGGGGCCTACGAGCAGTACTTC.